This TCR beta chain was sequenced for a study of cytomegalovirus exposure and HLA in healthy donors. Findings and limits, study-wide: In a later analysis, a genetic analysis reported fewer productive-TCR N-insertions in an Asian-associated ancestry cluster than the cohort average. It was reported that the classifier diagnosed cytomegalovirus status with high specificity and sensitivity in both the original and validation cohorts.

Details on this clone: Its antigen is not known.

Donors were ostensibly healthy at sampling, although undocumented immune exposures were probable. Primers: 60 Vbeta forward and 13 Jbeta reverse. Measured with immunoSEQ multiplex PCR; TCRdb has only the in-frame clones, and not every one. The table records over 150,000 clones, about three quarters of them present only once. This clonotype originated in a woman aged 40 to 49 in good health and CMV-seronegative. Sequenced sample: PBMCs.

CDR3 amino acids: CASSLGVVNTEAFF. In DNA form, the CDR3 reads TGCGCCAGCAGCTTGGGAGTGGTGAACACTGAAGCTTTCTTT. The chain couples TRBV5-1 to TRBJ1-1, with unresolved D. The V gene's germline CDR1 is SGHRS and CDR2 YFSETQ. The CDR3 is made up of 14 amino acids. With 0 bases removed from V and 0 bases from J, the gap between germline ends came to 6 bases.